These 11 T cell receptor beta chains share one sample of origin, sequenced in a study of beta chain features in type 1 diabetes. What was sequenced were expressed TCRB transcripts, since all of the isolated RNA had been reverse transcribed. Generated by immunoSEQ multiplex PCR, the TCRdb table keeps only in-frame clones and is missing some. Here the sample spans about 900,000 clones, 17% being singletons. Input material: naive CD4+ T cells from blood. The receptor set was obtained from a woman aged 18 to 35 in good health.

The V call is TRBV28, the J call TRBJ1-2; no clear D gene. The CDR3 is made up of 13 amino acids. CDR1 and CDR2 (germline): MDHEN, SYDVKM. V was trimmed by 3 bases and J by 12 bases, leaving 17 bases between them. The CDR3 loop is CASSLVSVGNNTF. CDR3 DNA: TGTGCCAGCAGTTTGGTCTCTGTGGGAAATAACACCTTC.

The CDR3 DNA follows: TGCGCCAGCAGCCTCGGACAGTTTCTGAGCACAGATACGCAGTATTTT. This sequence encodes CASSLGQFLSTDTQYF. The chain recombines TRBV5-1 with TRBJ2-3; possibly TRBD1 for D (6 bases). There are 16 residues in the CDR3. Germline CDR1 SGHRS, CDR2 YFSETQ. The V gene lost 4 bases and the J gene lost 0 bases, with 15 bases spanning the gap.

This clone showed up just a few times. This sequence joins TRBV28 and TRBJ2-3; D is unclear. This CDR3 has 14 amino acids. V lost 0 bases and J lost 4, with 8 bases in between. Germline assignment: CDR1 MDHEN and CDR2 SYDVKM. The CDR3: CASSLWAAPDTQYF. DNA of the CDR3: TGTGCCAGCAGTTTATGGGCGGCCCCAGATACGCAGTATTTT.

This clone was counted only a few times. The gene calls are TRBV5-6 and TRBJ1-2, with 7 positions matching TRBD1. V dropped 3 bases and J dropped 0; count of bases not matched to a gene: 5. This CDR3 contains 15 residues. CDR1 and CDR2 from the germline V gene are SGHDT and YYEEEE. CDR3 amino acids: CASSYRDRPNYGYTF. The CDR3 DNA is TGTGCCAGCAGCTATAGGGACAGACCTAACTATGGCTACACCTTC.

In its sample, this clone was seen a few times. The chain couples TRBV28 to TRBJ1-2; perhaps TRBD1 as D (6 bases). The V end was cut by 5 bases, the J end by 4 bases, with 11 bases between. CDR1 is MDHEN, CDR2 SYDVKM, per germline. The CDR3 is 13 amino acids. The CDR3 nucleotides read TGTGCCAGCAGTGCCCAGGGGTTCTATGGCTACACCTTC. Protein sequence: CASSAQGFYGYTF.

This clone was detected only a few times. The chain has TRBV7-9 and TRBJ1-3; 7 nucleotides line up with TRBD1. Trimming removed 4 bases from V and 0 bases from J; junction bases left unmatched: 9. Germline lookup yields CDR1 SEHNR and CDR2 FQNEAQ (reference sequence). This CDR3 contains 17 residues. CDR3 sequence: CASSSRTGSISGNTIYF. CDR3 nucleotides: TGTGCCAGCAGCTCCAGGACAGGTTCCATCTCTGGAAACACCATATATTTT.

The chain recombines TRBV4-2 with TRBJ2-2; either TRBD1 or TRBD2 may fit D (5 bases each). The V end lost 3 bases, the J end lost 0 bases, and 11 bases lay between the germline ends. CDR3 length: 16 residues. Germline CDR1 and CDR2: LGHNA and YNFKEQ. CDR3 DNA sequence: TGTGCCAGCAGCCAGGGGGACCGGTCGAACACCGGGGAGCTGTTTTTT. The encoded protein is CASSQGDRSNTGELFF.

This chain connects TRBV2 to TRBJ1-1; D ambiguous. CDR1 and CDR2 from the germline V gene are SNHLY and FYNNEI. The CDR3 has 14 residues. Trimming removed 4 bases from V and 4 bases from J, with 13 bases in between. The DNA for the CDR3 is TGTGCCAGCAGTGCGTACGGTAGTCGCACTGAAGCTTTCTTT. It translates to CASSAYGSRTEAFF.

This clone was observed a few times. The CDR3 reads CSGTGMGVNTGELFF. The CDR3, as DNA: TGCAGCGGCACAGGGATGGGGGTAAACACCGGGGAGCTGTTTTTT. The genes are TRBV29-1 and TRBJ2-2; possibly TRBD1 for D (6 bases). The CDR3 length is 15 residues. V was pared by 7 bases and J by 2 bases, with 17 bases between. Germline loops: CDR1 SQVTM, CDR2 ANQGSEA.

This clone was picked up a small number of times. The chain is built from TRBV5-6 and TRBJ1-4; the match to TRBD1 covers 8 bases. The junction had 13 bases not matched to a gene; V was cut back by 4 bases and J by 8 bases. The CDR3 spans 16 residues. Germline V CDR1 and CDR2: SGHDT, YYEEEE. The CDR3 bases are TGTGCCAGCAGCACATTTAACCGGGACAGGACGGAAAAACTGTTTTTT. This encodes CASSTFNRDRTEKLFF.

The chain is built from TRBV2 and TRBJ2-1; unclear D gene. CDR1 and CDR2 (germline): SNHLY, FYNNEI. V lost 2 bases, J lost 8 bases, and 16 bases lay in between. CDR3 length equals 15 residues. CDR3: CASSEISRLRDEQFF. Written as DNA, the CDR3 is TGTGCCAGCAGTGAAATATCGCGACTCCGCGATGAGCAGTTCTTC. Supplemented by reference TRBV2 and TRBJ2-1, the full variable domain reads EPEVTQTPSHQVTQMGQEVILRCVPISNHLYFYWYRQILGQKVEFLVSFYNNEISEKSEIFDDQFSVERPDGSNFTLKIRSTKLEDSAMYFCASSEISRLRDEQFFGPGTRLTVL.